This TCR beta chain emerged from a study of shared clonotypes between healthy human individuals. Notes on the study in general: Estimated clonotype richness was generally higher in naive than memory subsets. Only blood samples were collected, and tissue repertoires likely differ.

The material for each subset, its genomic DNA, was split evenly across several immunoSEQ plates. Assay used: immunoSEQ multiplex PCR; TCRdb lists only in-frame clones, some missing. The sample includes a few million clones, less than 95% seen only once; the top ten take more than 0.35%. A note on this clone: Its antigen remains unknown. Other DNA variants within this sample encode the same CDR3.

Per germline, CDR1 SGHRS and CDR2 YFSETQ. After removal of 2 bases from V and 1 base from J, the junction contained 1 base not matched to a gene. This CDR3 is 14 amino acids long. V and J are TRBV5-1 and TRBJ2-3, with 7 bases identical to TRBD1. The receptor's source is a young man in good health. Some clones in this sample may be carry-over from other donors' samples. The specimen was naive CD4+ T cells from PBMCs. The subset is: CD45RA+ positively selected. Written as DNA, the CDR3 is TGCGCCAGCAGCTTCCAGGGGGGCACAGATACGCAGTATTTT. This sequence encodes CASSFQGGTDTQYF.